The source of this T cell receptor (beta chain) is a study of cytomegalovirus exposure and HLA in healthy donors. Background on the study: The 120 validation repertoires matched the roughly 700 first-cohort repertoires in platform, a later analysis reported.

The donors were part of the roughly 110-subject validation cohort, which stood apart from the roughly 670-subject first cohort. Sequencing was performed with immunoSEQ multiplex PCR; in TCRdb, only in-frame clones are kept and a portion is missing. The sample records approximately 58,000 clones, about 94% being singletons. This clone was observed once. Its specificity is not known. Study findings and constraints: Overall, around 160 TCR beta chains were annotated as cytomegalovirus-associated.

This TCR was sampled from a man between 18 and 35 years old in good health and CMV-seronegative. The sequenced sample consisted of PBMCs.

For the CDR3, the DNA is TGTGCCAGCAGCTCCCTAACCCTCCGGGACAGGGGCTACGAGCAGTACTTC. This codes for CASSSLTLRDRGYEQYF. V gene TRBV5-5 combines with J gene TRBJ2-7; 10 bases fit TRBD1. Trimming took 3 bases from V and 3 from J; bases not matched to a gene: 12. The CDR3 length is 17 residues. Germline lookup yields CDR1 SGHKS and CDR2 YYEKEE (reference sequence).